This T cell receptor (delta chain) was documented in a study of Vδ1+ human thymocytes. Germline loops: CDR1 TSWWSYY, CDR2 QGS. Trimming removed 2 bases from V and 1 base from J; junction bases left unmatched: 22. The CDR3 extends over 22 amino acids. After alphabeta T cell depletion, CD3+ Vdelta1+ Vdelta2- thymocytes were sorted. Sequences come from RNA converted to cDNA by reverse transcription. CDR3 amplicons came from multiplex PCR with pooled V-gene forward and constant-region reverse primers. TCRdb re-called the multiplex PCR reads through CATT. The sample has tens of thousands of delta-chain clones, approximately 32% seen once. Regarding the study as a whole: Thymic TRG and TRD repertoires appeared highly polyclonal, with Gaussian CDR3 length distributions. About 20% of thymic delta-chain sequences were Vdelta2, with few Vdelta3, unlike blood Vdelta1+ controls.

This clone was seen a few times. What it binds is not known. The sequence came from a boy less than two years old who had congenital heart surgery. The sequencing input was Vdelta1+ gamma-delta thymocytes from the thymus. Noted subset: FACS-sorted CD3+ TCRalphabeta- TCRVdelta1+ TCRVdelta2- thymocytes. The chain combines TRDV1 with TRDJ1; the match to TRDD3 covers 10 bases. CDR3 sequence reads: CALGEIRAFLLLGDSVTDKLIF. Here the CDR3 DNA reads TGTGCTCTTGGGGAAATTCGAGCCTTCCTCCTGCTGGGGGATAGTGTCACCGATAAACTCATCTTT.